This T cell receptor (beta chain) was recorded in a study of T cells expressing NK-cell markers. Across the whole study: Sorted CD3+CD56+NKG2C+, CD3+CD56+NKG2C- and CD3+CD56-NKG2C+ T cells provided the TCR beta repertoires. Study observations and caveats: Of the CD8+ T cells in about 6 donors, 1.0-7.0% belonged to dominant NKG2C+ clonotypes. Questions lingered over whether expanded NKG2C+ T cell clones were HCMV-specific.

Reprocessing the 5' RACE reads, TCRdb reports a single entry for every CDR3 protein and omits DNA. The ten most abundant clones cover about 0.4% of a sample with some 280,000 distinct CDR3 sequences. Points on this clonotype: No antigen is known for it.

The sample consisted of blood T cells: a sorted CD56 or NKG2C T cell subset, CD4+ or CD8+ T cells, or bulk PBMC T cells (not recorded which). This TCR was sampled from a man aged 18 to 35 in good health.

CDR3: CATSDAGTGPRGYTF. This rearrangement joins TRBV24-1 to TRBJ1-2; absent DNA, TCRdb's TRBD1 call cannot be checked. CDR1 is KGHDR, CDR2 SFDVKD, per germline. The length of the CDR3 is 15 residues.